Shown below are 14 T cell receptor beta chains from a single sample sequenced in a study of cytomegalovirus exposure and HLA in healthy donors. Primers: 60 Vbeta forward and 13 Jbeta reverse. Sequenced by immunoSEQ multiplex PCR; TCRdb stores in-frame clones only, minus some. The repertoire has about 140,000 clones, 79% of them found once; the top ten carry 6.5%. The sequenced sample was PBMCs. Receptor source: a man between 35 and 55 years old in good health and CMV-seropositive.

The chain carries TRBV6-6 and TRBJ1-1; TRBD1 matches 7 bases. Trimming at V came to 6 bases and at J to 5 bases, leaving 9 bases not matched to a gene. The CDR3 is 14 amino acids. CDR1 MNHNY and CDR2 SVGAGI come from the germline V gene (reference sequence). CDR3 residues: CASSHRQGGTEAFF. The CDR3, as DNA: TGTGCCAGCAGCCACAGACAGGGTGGTACTGAAGCTTTCTTT.

The chain employs TRBV7-2 and TRBJ2-7; 8 bases map to TRBD2. J was trimmed by 12 bases and V by 2 bases; bases with no gene match: 6. Germline V gives CDR1 SGHTA, CDR2 FQGNSA. The CDR3 loop spans 12 amino acids. CDR3 residues: CASSLLGTSLYF. Here the CDR3 DNA reads TGTGCCAGCAGCTTACTAGGGACTAGTCTGTACTTC.

This chain uses TRBV2 with TRBJ1-5, with 10 nucleotides matching TRBD1. CDR1 and CDR2 from the germline V gene are SNHLY and FYNNEI. The J segment lost 7 bases and the V segment lost 6 bases, leaving 9 bases of the junction unmatched. The CDR3 is 15 amino acids. The CDR3 protein is CASSADRGQGQPQHF. The CDR3 region has the DNA TGTGCCAGCAGCGCCGACAGGGGGCAGGGGCAGCCCCAGCATTTT.

Turning to this clone: A read error may produce the germline difference seen at one junction end. This rearrangement joins TRBV5-1 to TRBJ2-7, with 15 positions matching TRBD2. CDR1 is SGHRS and CDR2 is YFSETQ in the germline V gene. The CDR3 is 17 amino acids. Here the CDR3 reads CASRLEGGLAGGYEQYF. The CDR3 DNA reads as TGCGCCAGCAGATTGGAGGGGGGACTAGCGGGGGGATACGAGCAGTACTTC. Drawing the rest from reference TRBV5-1 and TRBJ2-7, the complete variable domain is KAGVTQTPRYLIKTRGQQVTLSCSPISGHRSVSWYQQTPGQGLQFLFEYFSETQRNKGNFPGRFSGRQFSNSRSEMNVSTLELGDSALYLCASRLEGGLAGGYEQYFGPGTRLTVT.

This clone was detected a few times. The rearrangement joins TRBV18 to TRBJ2-2; D is uncertain. There are 14 residues in the CDR3. The ends were cut back, 3 bases at V and 0 bases at J, with 5 bases in the middle. Germline assignment: CDR1 KGHSH and CDR2 LQKENI. The CDR3 region has the DNA TGTGCCAGCTCACCCGCTACGAACACCGGGGAGCTGTTTTTT. This sequence encodes CASSPATNTGELFF.

This sequence joins TRBV5-1 and TRBJ2-3; 7 bases match TRBD2. V lost 6 bases and J lost 0; bases outside the gene matches: 4. The CDR3 is 14 amino acids. The germline gives CDR1 SGHRS, CDR2 YFSETQ. CDR3 amino acids: CASTRGESTDTQYF. In nucleotides, the CDR3 is TGCGCCAGCACCCGGGGGGAGAGCACAGATACGCAGTATTTT.

The chain uses TRBV30 and TRBJ1-5; D is perhaps TRBD1 (6 bases). V lost 3 bases, J lost 6 bases, and 15 bases lay in between. The germline V gene encodes CDR1 GTSNPN and CDR2 SVGIG (reference sequence). The length of the CDR3 is 14 residues. The CDR3 DNA follows: TGTGCCTGGAGCCCTGGGGGGGCCGGTCAGCCCCAGCATTTT. Translation: CAWSPGGAGQPQHF.

In its sample, this clone was seen once. The J gene is TRBJ2-7, the V gene TRBV11-1; D gene ambiguous. V was pared by 4 bases and J by 3 bases, with 7 bases between. Germline V gene lookup returns CDR1 SGHAT and CDR2 FQDESV (reference sequence). This CDR3 region has 12 residues. The CDR3 DNA reads TGTGCCAGCAGCTCCCCTTACTACGAGCAGTACTTC. Amino acid sequence: CASSSPYYEQYF.

The chain combines TRBV21-1 with TRBJ2-5; the D call TRBD1 from the table was never checked on the DNA. The DNA end favors TRBJ2-7, so the J call may be wrong. TRBV21-1 has pseudogene status. The CDR3 has 16 residues. The CDR3 DNA follows: TGTGCCAGCAGCAACGGAGGGACAGGGTATACCTACGAGCAGTACTTC. Its protein product is CASSNGGTGYTYEQYF.

The chain uses TRBV27 and TRBJ1-2; D might be TRBD1 (6 bases). The CDR3 is 17 residues long. Deletions cut 6 bases from V and 0 bases from J, with 20 bases between. CDR1 is MNHEY, CDR2 SMNVEV, per germline (reference sequence). Here the CDR3 reads CASRAQGGQPSNYGYTF. The CDR3 DNA follows: TGTGCCAGCAGAGCACAGGGCGGCCAACCCTCTAACTATGGCTACACCTTC.

J is TRBJ2-6 and V is TRBV4-1, with TRBD1 matching over 9 bases. From germline, CDR1 is MGHRA and CDR2 YSYEKL. This CDR3 is 19 amino acids long. V lost 4 bases, J lost 4 bases, and 14 bases stayed unmatched. The CDR3: CASSRPPGQGSGGANVLTF. In DNA form, the CDR3 reads TGCGCCAGCAGCCGACCGCCGGGACAGGGCTCGGGGGGGGCCAACGTCCTGACTTTC.

The J gene is TRBJ2-2, the V gene TRBV13, with 11 bases fitting TRBD2. Germline assignment: CDR1 PRHDT and CDR2 FYEKMQ (reference sequence). V trimming: 0 bases; J trimming: 6 bases; junction bases outside the gene matches: 3. The CDR3 is made up of 16 amino acids. CDR3 sequence reads: CASSLGLAGVAGELFF. For the CDR3, the DNA is TGTGCCAGCAGCTTAGGACTAGCGGGAGTGGCCGGGGAGCTGTTTTTT. Full variable domain (rest looked up from reference TRBV13 and TRBJ2-2): AAGVIQSPRHLIKEKRETATLKCYPIPRHDTVYWYQQGPGQDPQFLISFYEKMQSDKGSIPDRFSAQQFSDYHSELNMSSLELGDSALYFCASSLGLAGVAGELFFGEGSRLTVL.

The chain couples TRBV19 to TRBJ1-2; D is unclear. Germline loops: CDR1 LNHDA, CDR2 SQIVND (reference sequence). Trimming removed 0 bases at V and 4 bases at J, with 9 bases between. The CDR3 runs to 14 residues. The CDR3 loop is CASSIDQRFYGYTF. The CDR3 DNA follows: TGTGCCAGTAGTATAGATCAGAGGTTCTATGGCTACACCTTC. Filled out from reference TRBV19 and TRBJ1-2, the complete variable domain reads DGGITQSPKYLFRKEGQNVTLSCEQNLNHDAMYWYRQDPGQGLRLIYYSQIVNDFQKGDIAEGYSVSREKKESFPLTVTSAQKNPTAFYLCASSIDQRFYGYTFGSGTRLTVV.

The V and J genes are TRBV6-1 and TRBJ1-1, with D possibly TRBD1 on 6 matching bases. Germline V gene data show CDR1 as MNHNS and CDR2 as SASEGT. Deletions cut 2 bases from V and 4 bases from J, with 17 bases between. The CDR3 loop spans 16 amino acids. CDR3 nucleotides: TGTGCCAGCAGTGAATCTCGAGCGGGGGCAGGCACTGAAGCTTTCTTT. This translates into CASSESRAGAGTEAFF.